Shown below are 10 T cell receptor beta chains from a single sample sequenced in a study of OX40 agonist ivuxolimab in advanced cancers. Libraries were prepared by immunoSEQ multiplex PCR; TCRdb keeps only in-frame clonotypes and omits some of them. The sample consists of roughly 80,000 clones, about nine tenths of them appearing once. Sample: CD4+ or CD8+ T cells sorted from blood, taken in a trial of the OX40 agonist ivuxolimab. All receptors come from an adult with an advanced solid tumor such as melanoma, head and neck, liver or kidney cancer.

This clone appeared a few times. The chain is built from TRBV6-6 and TRBJ1-4, with D tentatively TRBD1 (5 bases). Trimming cost V 9 bases and J 7 bases, with 18 bases left between them. The CDR3 is made up of 14 amino acids. Germline V gives CDR1 MNHNY, CDR2 SVGAGI (reference sequence). CDR3 amino acids: CASNTGGVGEKLFF. In DNA, the CDR3 is TGTGCCAGTAATACGGGGGGTGTAGGTGAAAAACTGTTTTTT.

This chain uses TRBV15 with TRBJ2-4; 8 nucleotides agree with TRBD1. Germline V lookup: CDR1 LNHNV, CDR2 YYDKDF (reference sequence). The CDR3 spans 17 residues. Trimming cost V 5 bases and J 8 bases; bases outside gene matches: 17. The CDR3 nucleotides read TGTGCCACCAGCGCCGCTCAGACAGGGGTGTCTTTGGACATTCAGTACTTC. Protein: CATSAAQTGVSLDIQYF. Looking up the rest from reference TRBV15 and TRBJ2-4 gives the full variable domain: DAMVIQNPRYQVTQFGKPVTLSCSQTLNHNVMYWYQQKSSQAPKLLFHYYDKDFNNEADTPDNFQSRRPNTSFCFLDIRSPGLGDTAMYLCATSAAQTGVSLDIQYFGAGTRLSVL.

This chain links TRBV6-6 with TRBJ1-4; tentatively, D is TRBD1 (5 bases). The germline CDR1 and CDR2 sequences are MNHNY and SVGAGI (reference sequence). The ends were cut back, 0 bases at V and 5 bases at J, with 7 bases in the middle. This CDR3 contains 14 residues. CDR3 protein: CASSYSRDNEKLFF. CDR3 nucleotides: TGTGCCAGCAGTTACTCCAGGGACAATGAAAAACTGTTTTTT.

DNA of the CDR3: TGTGCCAGCAGCTTAACGGGGTTGGGGAGAGACTACAATGAGCAGTTCTTC. Residues: CASSLTGLGRDYNEQFF. The gene calls are TRBV7-3 and TRBJ2-1, with D possibly being TRBD2 (5 bases). The CDR3 is made up of 17 amino acids. The V and J ends lost 0 bases and 3 bases respectively, with 15 bases between them. Germline V gene sequence: CDR1 SGHTA, CDR2 FQGTGA.

The V and J genes are TRBV5-1 and TRBJ1-1; D is ambiguous. CDR3 length equals 13 residues. Trimming stripped 4 bases from V and 1 base from J, with 8 bases between. Looked up from germline, CDR1 is SGHRS and CDR2 is YFSETQ. The chain's CDR3 is CASSPDGNTEAFF. The CDR3 nucleotides read TGCGCCAGCAGCCCGGACGGGAACACTGAAGCTTTCTTT.

This clone was counted only a few times. J is TRBJ1-5 and V is TRBV2; D may be TRBD1 (6 bases). The CDR3 loop spans 14 amino acids. Trimming pared 6 bases from V and 9 bases from J, leaving 18 bases between. Germline CDR1 and CDR2: SNHLY and FYNNEI. CDR3 in DNA: TGTGCCAGCAGGGTACAGGGACCCGGGCCGCCCCAGCATTTT. Translating it yields CASRVQGPGPPQHF.

The rearrangement links TRBV28 to TRBJ1-5, with D perhaps matching TRBD1 (6 bases). Germline-derived CDR1 and CDR2 are MDHEN and SYDVKM. The V and J ends lost 6 bases and 4 bases respectively, with 16 bases between them. CDR3 length: 15 residues. The CDR3 bases are TGTGCCAGCAGCAAGGGGGGGGTTTTGAATCAGCCCCAGCATTTT. Translating gives CASSKGGVLNQPQHF.

This clone has a single count. The chain carries TRBV28 and TRBJ1-3, with TRBD1 matching over 12 bases. This CDR3 has 18 residues. V lost 6 bases and J lost 1; bases outside the gene matches: 10. Germline values: CDR1 MDHEN, CDR2 SYDVKM. CDR3 sequence: CASSNRDRGRYSGNTIYF. The CDR3 nucleotides read TGTGCCAGCAGCAACCGGGACAGGGGGCGATATTCTGGAAACACCATATATTTT. Complete variable domain (other parts from reference TRBV28 and TRBJ1-3): DVKVTQSSRYLVKRTGEKVFLECVQDMDHENMFWYRQDPGLGLRLIYFSYDVKMKEKGDIPEGYSVSREKKERFSLILESASTNQTSMYLCASSNRDRGRYSGNTIYFGEGSWLTVV.

The rearrangement uses TRBV10-3 and TRBJ1-3, with TRBD1 matching over 8 bases. The CDR3 contains 15 residues. Per germline, CDR1 ENHRY and CDR2 SYGVKD. J was trimmed by 5 bases and V by 3 bases; bases with no gene match: 6. The CDR3 here is CAISDDDRGRNTIYF. The CDR3 region has the DNA TGTGCCATCAGTGACGATGACAGGGGTAGAAACACCATATATTTT.

The chain couples TRBV7-9 to TRBJ2-3; TRBD2 might be the D (5 bases). Trimming took 4 bases from V and 3 from J, leaving 14 bases between them. CDR3 length equals 15 residues. Germline loops: CDR1 SEHNR, CDR2 FQNEAQ (reference sequence). CDR3: CASSSRTGNTDTQYF. In nucleotides, the CDR3 is TGTGCCAGCAGCTCCCGGACTGGCAATACAGATACGCAGTATTTT.